What follows are 14 T cell receptor beta chains derived from one specimen sequenced in a study of blood T cell repertoires in COVID-19. Repertoires were generated with immunoSEQ multiplex PCR, while TCRdb's copy carries only in-frame clones and drops some. This table has about 14,000 clones, 75% to 90% appearing once. Sequencing was done on a sample of peripheral blood. These receptors all stem from a man aged 50 to 59 with active COVID-19.

The chain is built from TRBV7-9 and TRBJ1-2; TRBD1 aligns across 8 bases. The CDR3 is 16 residues long. Germline values: CDR1 SEHNR, CDR2 FQNEAQ (reference sequence). After removal of 5 bases from V and 4 bases from J, the junction contained 12 bases not matched to a gene. CDR3 DNA: TGTGCCAGCAGCCAAGAACCGGGACAGGCTCGCTATGGCTACACCTTC. Amino acids: CASSQEPGQARYGYTF.

The chain couples TRBV6-6 to TRBJ2-1; tentative D call: TRBD2 (6 bases). Germline loops: CDR1 MNHNY, CDR2 SVGAGI (reference sequence). The CDR3 covers 16 residues. Trimming pared 2 bases from V and 6 bases from J, leaving 17 bases between. The CDR3 here is CASSYVASVSRNEQFF. Here the CDR3 DNA reads TGTGCCAGCAGTTACGTTGCTAGCGTGAGTCGCAATGAGCAGTTCTTC.

V gene TRBV30 combines with J gene TRBJ1-5; no firm D call. V shed 2 bases and J shed 6 bases, with 17 bases lying between them. The CDR3 loop spans 15 amino acids. The V gene's germline CDR1 is GTSNPN and CDR2 SVGIG (reference sequence). The CDR3, as DNA: TGTGCCTGGAGTCCCGGACTAGCCGGTGGTCAGCCCCAGCATTTT. Its protein is CAWSPGLAGGQPQHF.

The chain is built from TRBV9 and TRBJ1-2; D possibly corresponds to TRBD1 (5 bases). The CDR3 contains 15 residues. Germline loops: CDR1 SGDLS, CDR2 YYNGEE. Trimming stripped 3 bases from V and 8 bases from J, with 20 bases between. DNA for the CDR3: TGTGCCAGCAGCGCCGGGGGGGTACTTCCCTTGGGCTACACCTTC. Amino acids: CASSAGGVLPLGYTF.

The gene calls are TRBV18 and TRBJ2-2; TRBD1 is a possible D gene (6 bases). Germline lookup yields CDR1 KGHSH and CDR2 LQKENI. V shed 1 base and J shed 2 bases, with 17 bases lying between them. This CDR3 region has 18 residues. This CDR3 is CASSPHSPGTTNTGELFF. DNA of the CDR3: TGTGCCAGCTCACCACACTCCCCAGGGACAACAAACACCGGGGAGCTGTTTTTT.

The chain recombines TRBV9 with TRBJ1-1; D unresolved. V was cut by 1 base and J by 0 bases, with 7 bases left in between. This CDR3 is 14 amino acids long. Per germline, CDR1 SGDLS and CDR2 YYNGEE. The CDR3 region has the DNA TGTGCCAGCAGCGTAAATACGGTGAACACTGAAGCTTTCTTT. Amino acid sequence: CASSVNTVNTEAFF. Combining the CDR3 with reference TRBV9 and TRBJ1-1 gives the whole variable domain DSGVTQTPKHLITATGQRVTLRCSPRSGDLSVYWYQQSLDQGLQFLIQYYNGEERAKGNILERFSAQQFPDLHSELNLSSLELGDSALYFCASSVNTVNTEAFFGQGTRLTVV.

The chain joins TRBV1 to TRBJ2-3; TRBD2, the table's D call, was not compared with the DNA. TRBV1 is reported as a pseudogene. This CDR3 has 18 amino acids. CDR3 protein: CTSPRAGTSGSVGDTQYF. The DNA of the CDR3 is TGCACCAGCCCCAGGGCGGGGACTAGCGGGTCGGTTGGGGATACGCAGTATTTT.

The rearrangement joins TRBV4-2 to TRBJ1-5; TRBD1 might be the D (5 bases). Germline-derived CDR1 and CDR2 are LGHNA and YNFKEQ. The V gene lost 0 bases and the J gene lost 7 bases, with 13 bases spanning the gap. The CDR3 length is 15 residues. CDR3 region: CASSQDKQGSQPQHF. CDR3 bases: TGTGCCAGCAGCCAAGATAAGCAGGGTAGCCAGCCCCAGCATTTT.

This rearrangement joins TRBV27 to TRBJ2-1; 10 bases align to TRBD1. This CDR3 region has 17 residues. Germline-derived CDR1 and CDR2 are MNHEY and SMNVEV (reference sequence). Trimming at V came to 5 bases and at J to 1 base, leaving 8 bases not matched to a gene. In nucleotides, the CDR3 is TGTGCCAGCAGTCCCCAGACAGGGGGCGCTTCCTACAATGAGCAGTTCTTC. This sequence encodes CASSPQTGGASYNEQFF.

This chain uses TRBV9 with TRBJ2-7; D is ambiguous. The CDR3 length is 14 residues. CDR1 is SGDLS and CDR2 is YYNGEE in the germline V gene. V was clipped by 0 bases and J by 2 bases, with 9 bases between them. Here the CDR3 reads CASSVDGSPYEQYF. For the CDR3, the DNA is TGTGCCAGCAGCGTAGATGGCAGTCCCTACGAGCAGTACTTC.

V is TRBV19 and J is TRBJ1-4; D uncertain. Germline V lookup: CDR1 LNHDA, CDR2 SQIVND (reference sequence). The length of the CDR3 is 14 residues. Deletions cut 8 bases from V and 6 bases from J, with 16 bases between. DNA for the CDR3: TGTGCCAGTCAAGCGGTGTTAAAGGATGAAAAACTGTTTTTT. Amino acid sequence: CASQAVLKDEKLFF. Full variable domain (remainder filled in from reference TRBV19 and TRBJ1-4): DGGITQSPKYLFRKEGQNVTLSCEQNLNHDAMYWYRQDPGQGLRLIYYSQIVNDFQKGDIAEGYSVSREKKESFPLTVTSAQKNPTAFYLCASQAVLKDEKLFFGSGTQLSVL.

This chain uses TRBV11-2 with TRBJ2-5, with 14 bases fitting TRBD2. Trimming took 5 bases from V and 1 from J; bases not matched to a gene: 9. Germline V gene data show CDR1 as SGHAT and CDR2 as FQNNGV. The CDR3 covers 18 residues. The CDR3 DNA reads TGTGCCAGCAGCAGGCGACTAGCGGGAGGGCCTAGCCAAGAGACCCAGTACTTC. Protein sequence: CASSRRLAGGPSQETQYF.

This chain connects TRBV20-1 to TRBJ2-2; D ambiguous. Per germline, CDR1 DFQATT and CDR2 SNEGSKA (reference sequence). Trimming took 3 bases from V and 8 from J, leaving 13 bases between them. CDR3 length: 13 residues. The CDR3 spells CSASRSRPGELFF. DNA of the CDR3: TGCAGTGCTAGTCGGTCGAGGCCTGGGGAGCTGTTTTTT.

This clone was recorded only once. This chain links TRBV9 with TRBJ1-1; 8 bases map to TRBD1. The germline V gene encodes CDR1 SGDLS and CDR2 YYNGEE. This CDR3 region has 14 residues. The ends lost 3 bases at V and 5 bases at J; junction bases unmatched: 6. CDR3 DNA sequence: TGTGCCAGCAGCGGCGACAGGGGAGAAACTGAAGCTTTCTTT. Its protein is CASSGDRGETEAFF.